This is a list of T cell receptor beta chains from one sample in a study of T-cell reconstitution after alpha-beta-depleted transplantation in children. Each CDR3 protein is one row after TCRdb ran MiXCR on the PCR reads. The table records about 600,000 distinct CDR3 sequences, roughly 13% of them present only once. The source was PBMCs, mostly from graft donor cells, collected 360 days after TCRalphabeta/CD19-depleted stem cell transplant. Receptor source: a male patient younger than 18 who had a stem cell transplant for acute myeloid leukemia, so the T cells may come from the graft donor. Each CDR3 is given with its conserved first and last residue. A D gene is named only where the DNA matches it firmly. The listing skips clone size in some rows; elsewhere it reads once, few, many or a size class.

v_gene	abundance	d_gene	j_gene	CDR3aa	CDR3nt
TRBV7-9	.	.	TRBJ2-2	CASSLISSRKNTGELFF	TGTGCCAGCAGCTTAATATCGAGCCGAAAGAACACCGGGGAGCTGTTTTTT
TRBV9	.	.	TRBJ1-2	CASSGGQPGHTYGYTF	TGTGCCAGCAGCGGGGGGCAACCGGGACATACCTATGGCTACACCTTC
TRBV6-1	few	TRBD1	TRBJ1-4	CASRNRGAISFEKLFF	TGTGCCAGCAGGAACAGGGGCGCCATCTCTTTCGAAAAACTGTTTTTT
TRBV11-2	few	.	TRBJ2-3	CASSLELATADTQYF	TGTGCCAGCAGCTTAGAGCTAGCAACGGCAGATACGCAGTATTTT
TRBV5-1	.	TRBD2	TRBJ2-1	CASSLGVLAGRYNEQFF	TGCGCCAGCAGCTTGGGGGTACTAGCGGGAAGGTACAATGAGCAGTTCTTC
TRBV6-2/TRBV6-3	.	.	TRBJ2-1	CASKEAPIYNEQFF	TGTGCCAGCAAGGAAGCCCCAATATACAATGAGCAGTTCTTC
TRBV3-1	many	TRBD1	TRBJ2-7	CASSHAGTGSYEQYF	TGTGCCAGCAGCCATGCCGGGACAGGGTCCTACGAGCAGTACTTC
TRBV4-3	.	TRBD2	TRBJ2-3	CASSHRLADTDTQYF	TGCGCCAGCAGCCATCGACTAGCGGACACAGATACGCAGTATTTT
TRBV5-1	.	TRBD2	TRBJ2-2	CASSLRLAGVNTGELFF	TGCGCCAGCAGCTTGAGGCTAGCGGGAGTCAACACCGGGGAGCTGTTTTTT
TRBV3-1	few	.	TRBJ2-5	CASSQDLWGYQETQYF	TGTGCCAGCAGCCAAGATCTTTGGGGGTACCAAGAGACCCAGTACTTC
TRBV10-3	many	.	TRBJ1-6	CAIGARGEANSPLHF	TGTGCCATCGGAGCTAGGGGGGAAGCAAATTCACCCCTCCACTTT
TRBV6-2/TRBV6-3	.	.	TRBJ2-7	CASSLWGLLSSYEQYF	TGTGCCAGCAGTCTCTGGGGACTCCTGAGCTCCTACGAGCAGTACTTC
TRBV6-2/TRBV6-3	few	.	TRBJ2-5	CASSRNHPAQGGETQYF	TGTGCCAGCAGCCGGAACCACCCAGCACAGGGAGGAGAGACCCAGTACTTC
TRBV28	.	.	TRBJ2-7	CASRTFLGGAPREQYF	TGTGCCAGCAGGACCTTCCTAGGGGGGGCGCCTCGGGAGCAGTACTTC
TRBV2	many	.	TRBJ2-2	CALQGYTGELFF	TGTGCCCTGCAGGGTTACACCGGGGAGCTGTTTTTT
TRBV7-7	.	.	TRBJ2-1	CASSFKRPRTRNEQFF	TGTGCTAGCAGCTTCAAGCGGCCCCGGACGCGGAATGAGCAGTTCTTC
TRBV20-1	.	.	TRBJ2-3	CSAPGYADTQYF	TGCAGTGCTCCAGGGTACGCAGATACGCAGTATTTT
TRBV28	few	TRBD1	TRBJ1-1	CASSLWAGAGGTEAFF	TGTGCCAGCAGTTTATGGGCGGGGGCAGGGGGCACTGAAGCTTTCTTT
TRBV6-2/TRBV6-3	few	.	TRBJ2-3	CASRFGGNTDTQYF	TGTGCCAGCAGGTTCGGCGGGAACACAGATACGCAGTATTTT
TRBV3-1	.	.	TRBJ1-1	CASSPISPAGVNTEAFF	TGTGCCAGCAGCCCAATAAGCCCCGCCGGGGTGAACACTGAAGCTTTCTTT
TRBV29-1	few	.	TRBJ2-3	CSVVPGREADTQYF	TGCAGCGTTGTACCGGGGAGAGAGGCGGATACGCAGTATTTT
TRBV29-1	many	TRBD2	TRBJ2-1	CSVQGLVGNEQFF	TGCAGCGTTCAGGGACTAGTTGGCAATGAGCAGTTCTTC
TRBV6-1	few	TRBD2	TRBJ2-7	CASRGLAEAYEQYF	TGTGCCAGCCGCGGCCTAGCGGAAGCATACGAGCAGTACTTC
TRBV29-1	few	TRBD2	TRBJ2-1	CSVGPSRGGYNEQFF	TGCAGCGTTGGCCCTAGCCGCGGGGGTTACAATGAGCAGTTCTTC
TRBV29-1	.	TRBD1	TRBJ2-7	CSVGSGQGTSYEQYF	TGCAGCGTTGGCTCCGGACAGGGGACCTCCTACGAGCAGTACTTC
TRBV6-2/TRBV6-3	.	.	TRBJ2-2	CASTPLQLTGELFF	TGTGCCAGCACCCCATTACAGCTCACCGGGGAGCTGTTTTTT
TRBV6-5	.	TRBD2	TRBJ2-7	CASSYSKRDRQSVQYF	TGTGCCAGCAGTTACTCGAAGCGGGACCGACAGAGTGTGCAGTACTTC
TRBV27	.	TRBD1	TRBJ2-7	CASNWGQGANEQYF	TGTGCCAGCAATTGGGGACAGGGGGCGAACGAGCAGTACTTC
TRBV7-9	few	TRBD1	TRBJ2-7	CASSRSGGQYF	TGTGCCAGCAGCCGGTCAGGGGGGCAGTACTTC
TRBV6-2/TRBV6-3	many	.	TRBJ2-5	CASSYSETQYF	TGTGCCAGCAGTTACTCGGAGACCCAGTACTTC
TRBV11-2	many	TRBD2	TRBJ2-3	CASSLGPSGRSDTQYF	TGTGCCAGCAGCTTAGGGCCTAGCGGGAGATCAGATACGCAGTATTTT
TRBV6-5	.	.	TRBJ2-4	CASSYDHLNLAKNIQYF	TGTGCCAGCAGTTACGATCACCTAAACCTAGCCAAAAACATTCAGTACTTC
TRBV7-9	many	.	TRBJ2-2	CASSTGQSNTGELFF	TGTGCCAGCAGCACCGGACAGAGTAACACCGGGGAGCTGTTTTTT
TRBV12-3/TRBV12-4	many	.	TRBJ1-2	CASSPSRFYGYTF	TGTGCCAGCAGCCCCTCCAGGTTCTATGGCTACACCTTC
TRBV28	.	.	TRBJ1-5	CASTPAQGLGNQPQHF	TGTGCCAGCACCCCCGCACAGGGTTTGGGGAATCAGCCCCAGCATTTT
TRBV20-1	few	.	TRBJ2-1	CSARTSTAYNEQFF	TGCAGTGCTCGGACTTCGACTGCCTACAATGAGCAGTTCTTC